This paragraph reports one T cell receptor beta chain. With 3 bases clipped from V and 1 base from J, the junction kept 4 bases outside the gene matches. Germline V gene sequence: CDR1 LGHNA, CDR2 YSLEER. CDR3 length: 15 residues. MiXCR, applied by TCRdb to the RT-PCR reads, yields one record per CDR3 protein. There are about 700,000 distinct CDR3 sequences in the sample; 13% to 15% occur only once, and about 3.9% lies in the top ten. The chain combines TRBV4-3 with TRBJ2-5; TRBD1 agrees at 8 bases. Sequencing was carried out using memory CD4+ T cells from blood. This clonotype was obtained from a female donor in good health, serving as a healthy control. This chain's CDR3 is CASSHGQGLQETQYF. The CDR3 nucleotides read TGCGCCAGCAGCCACGGACAGGGCCTCCAAGAGACCCAGTACTTC.